What follows is one T cell receptor (beta chain) and its context. Reverse transcription of blood and skin TCR RNA was primed at alpha and beta constant regions. One entry per CDR3 protein results from TCRdb running MiXCR on the 5' RACE reads. The table shows 25,000 to 30,000 distinct CDR3 sequences, with approximately 22% occurring only once. This specimen belongs to a study of naive and memory T cell subsets. The germline V gene encodes CDR1 ENHRY and CDR2 SYGVKD. The CDR3 is made up of 13 amino acids. The ends lost 11 bases at V and 0 bases at J; junction bases unmatched: 4. Whole blood, 2 to 2.5 ml, came from adult healthy volunteers.

This chain connects TRBV10-3 to TRBJ1-3, with 7 nucleotides matching TRBD1. This TCR came from a female donor in good health. The CDR3 region has the DNA TGTGCCGCAGGGGGACGCTCTGGAAACACCATATATTTT. This encodes CAAGGRSGNTIYF.